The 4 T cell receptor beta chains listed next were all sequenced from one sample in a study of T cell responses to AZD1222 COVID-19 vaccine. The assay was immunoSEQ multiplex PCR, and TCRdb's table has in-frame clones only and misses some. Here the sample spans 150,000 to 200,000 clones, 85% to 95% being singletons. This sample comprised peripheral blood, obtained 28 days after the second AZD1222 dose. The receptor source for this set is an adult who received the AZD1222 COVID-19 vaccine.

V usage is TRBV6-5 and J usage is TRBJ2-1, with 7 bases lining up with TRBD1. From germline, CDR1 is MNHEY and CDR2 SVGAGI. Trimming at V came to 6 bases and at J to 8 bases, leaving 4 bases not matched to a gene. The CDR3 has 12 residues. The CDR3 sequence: CASRTGFDEQFF. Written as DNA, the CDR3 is TGTGCCAGCAGGACAGGGTTCGATGAGCAGTTCTTC.

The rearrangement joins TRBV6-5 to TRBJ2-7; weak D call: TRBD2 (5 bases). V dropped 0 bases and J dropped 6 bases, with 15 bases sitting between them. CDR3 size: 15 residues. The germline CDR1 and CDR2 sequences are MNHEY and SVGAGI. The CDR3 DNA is TGTGCCAGCAGTTACTCGCCACTAGTAGTAGGCGAGCAGTACTTC. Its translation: CASSYSPLVVGEQYF.

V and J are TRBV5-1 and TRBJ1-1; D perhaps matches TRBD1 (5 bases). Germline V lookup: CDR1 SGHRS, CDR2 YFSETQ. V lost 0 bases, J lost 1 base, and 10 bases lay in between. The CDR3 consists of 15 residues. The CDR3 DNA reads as TGCGCCAGCAGCTTGGCCCCCCAGGGGAACACTGAAGCTTTCTTT. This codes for CASSLAPQGNTEAFF.

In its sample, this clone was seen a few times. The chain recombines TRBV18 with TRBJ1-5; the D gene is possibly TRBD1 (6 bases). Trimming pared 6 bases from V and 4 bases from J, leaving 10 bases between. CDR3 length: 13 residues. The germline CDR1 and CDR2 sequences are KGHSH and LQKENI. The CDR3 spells CASSAGQNQPQHF. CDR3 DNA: TGTGCCAGCTCGGCAGGACAGAATCAGCCCCAGCATTTT.